This T cell receptor beta chain was identified during a study of preoperative IRX-2 immunotherapy in early breast cancer. Specified treatment: preoperative locoregional IRX-2 cytokine immunotherapy. Preoperative locoregional IRX-2 cytokine immunotherapy was tested in the phase Ib source study. The assay was immunoSEQ multiplex PCR, and TCRdb's table has in-frame clones only and misses some. The sample includes 90,000 to 100,000 clones, just over 85% of them seen just once. This specimen was tumor tissue, taken after IRX-2 immunotherapy. The clonotype was recovered from a human donor with breast cancer.

The CDR3 sequence: CATSSRQGHYGYTF. The DNA for the CDR3 is TGTGCCACCAGCAGCCGGCAGGGCCACTATGGCTACACCTTC. V is TRBV15 and J is TRBJ1-2, with a tentative D call TRBD1 (5 bases). In germline, CDR1 is LNHNV, CDR2 YYDKDF (reference sequence). Trimming removed 3 bases at V and 3 bases at J, with 11 bases between. This CDR3 has 14 residues. Looking up the rest from reference TRBV15 and TRBJ1-2 gives the full variable domain: DAMVIQNPRYQVTQFGKPVTLSCSQTLNHNVMYWYQQKSSQAPKLLFHYYDKDFNNEADTPDNFQSRRPNTSFCFLDIRSPGLGDTAMYLCATSSRQGHYGYTFGSGTRLTVV.